This TCR beta chain was retrieved from a study of T cell responses to AZD1222 COVID-19 vaccine. TCRdb's copy holds only in-frame clones and misses some; the assay was immunoSEQ multiplex PCR. This sample carries over 60,000 clones, around 74% of them seen once, and the ten largest clones take over 20%. The CDR3 loop spans 15 amino acids. Germline values: CDR1 MNHNY, CDR2 SVGAGI (reference sequence). V lost 0 bases and J 7 bases, leaving 15 bases between the germline ends. The sequencing used peripheral blood, collected on day 0 of MenACWY control vaccination. The clonotype originates from an adult in good health. The chain employs TRBV6-6 and TRBJ1-2; D possibly corresponds to TRBD1 (6 bases). In DNA, the CDR3 is TGTGCCAGCAGTTACTCGGGGGGGCAGGGTAGTGGCTACACCTTC. Protein: CASSYSGGQGSGYTF.